A selection of T cell receptor beta chains follows, all from one sample in a study of blood T cell repertoires in COVID-19. The assay was immunoSEQ multiplex PCR, and TCRdb's table has in-frame clones only and misses some. The sample includes tens of thousands of clones, approximately 84% seen only once; the top ten take approximately 4.5%. The sequencing input was peripheral blood. Every receptor here comes from a man aged 45-60 years with active COVID-19. Both conserved end residues are part of each CDR3. The D gene is left open where the match is weak. Only some rows state a clone size, as once, few, many or a class for expanded clones.

TRBV7-9	-	TRBJ1-1	-	TGTGCCAGCAGCTTTGGCACCATTAACACTGAAGCTTTCTTT	CASSFGTINTEAFF
TRBV6-6	TRBD1	TRBJ2-7	-	TGTGCCAGCAGCTACATGGTGACAGGGGTAGGCGAGCAGTACTTC	CASSYMVTGVGEQYF
TRBV14	-	TRBJ1-2	-	TGTGCCAGCAGCCTCACCGGGACACCTTATGGCTACACCTTC	CASSLTGTPYGYTF
TRBV19	-	TRBJ1-5	-	TGTGCCAGTAGTATAGTAGGGGATAGCAATCAGCCCCAGCATTTT	CASSIVGDSNQPQHF
TRBV5-5	TRBD1	TRBJ1-4	-	TGTGCCAGCAGCGCGGAGGGGGCAATGAACGAAAAACTGTTTTTT	CASSAEGAMNEKLFF
TRBV6-5	TRBD1	TRBJ1-5	-	TGTGCCAGCGGCCGGGACAGGGTGGATCAGCCCCAGCATTTT	CASGRDRVDQPQHF
TRBV5-4	-	TRBJ1-2	-	TGTGCCAGCAGCTTGGACAGGGACTATGGCTACACCTTC	CASSLDRDYGYTF
TRBV4-1	-	TRBJ2-2	once	TGCGCCATCGACAGGATCTACACCGGGGAGCTGTTTTTT	CAIDRIYTGELFF
TRBV6-6	TRBD1	TRBJ1-6	-	TGTGCCAGCAGTCGTTCCTTGGACAGGTGGAGCTCCTATAATTCACCCCTCCACTTT	CASSRSLDRWSSYNSPLHF
TRBV19	-	TRBJ2-7	-	TGTGCCAGTAGTAAAGGACAGACCCACGAGCAGTACTTC	CASSKGQTHEQYF
TRBV2	-	TRBJ1-2	-	TGTGCCAGCAGTAAGCGGGACGGCCTTGGCTACACCTTC	CASSKRDGLGYTF
TRBV5-6	TRBD1	TRBJ1-1	-	TGTGCCAGCAGCTTGGTTTCTTTGGCAGGGGGAGGCGCTGAAGCTTTCTTT	CASSLVSLAGGGAEAFF
TRBV19	TRBD1	TRBJ1-2	-	TGTGCCAGTAGTTACGGGACAGGGGATTACTATGGCTACACCTTC	CASSYGTGDYYGYTF
TRBV6-5	TRBD1	TRBJ1-2	-	TGTGCCAGCACCGAGAGGACAGGGAAAAACTATGGCTACACCTTC	CASTERTGKNYGYTF
TRBV28	-	TRBJ2-7	-	TGTGCCAGCAGTTTAGGGACAATTCGCTACGAGCAGTACTTC	CASSLGTIRYEQYF
TRBV27	-	TRBJ2-2	-	TGTGCCAGCAGTGCGGGACTCCGGGACACCGGGGAGCTGTTTTTT	CASSAGLRDTGELFF
TRBV10-3	-	TRBJ2-7	few	TGTGCCTCGGGCCCCGGGACACTTATTTACGAGCAGTACTTC	CASGPGTLIYEQYF
TRBV6-5	-	TRBJ1-1	few	TGTGCCAGCATAGGCCCTCAGGGATTGCAAGCTTTCTTT	CASIGPQGLQAFF
TRBV28	-	TRBJ2-1	few	TGTGCCAGCAGCCTAGCCGGGGGAGAGTACAATGAGCAGTTCTTC	CASSLAGGEYNEQFF
TRBV28	TRBD1	TRBJ1-5	-	TGTGCCAGCAGTTTGATTTCGGACAGGGTTTACCCCCAGCATTTT	CASSLISDRVYPQHF
TRBV20-1	TRBD1	TRBJ1-2	-	TGCAGGTCCCTCCCTGCGGGACAGGGCTTC	CRSLPAGQGF
TRBV2	TRBD1	TRBJ1-6	-	TGTGCCAGCAGTCCCGGACAGGCCAATTCACCCCTCCACTTT	CASSPGQANSPLHF
TRBV27	-	TRBJ1-1	-	TGTGCCAGCACCCCCGGGCCGGGAATGAACACTGAAGCTTTCTTT	CASTPGPGMNTEAFF
TRBV6-5	TRBD2	TRBJ2-7	-	TGTGCCAGCACCGGACTAGCGGATTACGAGCAGTACTTC	CASTGLADYEQYF
TRBV6-5	TRBD1	TRBJ1-2	-	TGTGCCAGCAGTAAATCGACAGGGGACAACTATGGCTACACCTTC	CASSKSTGDNYGYTF
TRBV3-1/TRBV3-2	TRBD2	TRBJ2-1	-	TGTGCCACCACGGGACTAGCGGGGGGGCGAGAGCAGTTCTTC	CATTGLAGGREQFF
TRBV10-3	-	TRBJ1-1	-	TGTGCCATCAGCGGGGGGGGCCTGAACACTGAAGCTTTCTTT	CAISGGGLNTEAFF
TRBV4-2	-	TRBJ1-1	few	TGTGCCAGCAGCCAAGAGGCAACCAGAGGCACTGAAGCTTTCTTT	CASSQEATRGTEAFF
TRBV5-1	TRBD2	TRBJ2-3	-	TGCGCCAGCAGCGATCAAGCGGGGGGCCAAGATACGCAGTATTTT	CASSDQAGGQDTQYF
TRBV10-3	TRBD1	TRBJ1-1	medium-sized	TGTGCCATCAGTGAGGACACAGGGGGGAACACTGAAGCTTTCTTT	CAISEDTGGNTEAFF
TRBV5-5	TRBD2	TRBJ2-3	-	TGTGCCAGCAGCCCTGGACTAGCTCACGCAGATACGCAGTATTTT	CASSPGLAHADTQYF
TRBV5-6	TRBD2	TRBJ2-1	-	TGTGCCAGCAAGCACGGACTAGCGGAGTACAATGAGCAGTTCTTC	CASKHGLAEYNEQFF
TRBV6-5	-	TRBJ2-6	-	TGTGCCAGCAGTCTCTCTGGGGCCAACGTCCTGACTTTC	CASSLSGANVLTF
TRBV6-2/TRBV6-3	-	TRBJ2-6	-	TGTGCCAGCAGTTACTCACGGGCGGGACTGATTCACTCTGGGGCCAACGTCCTGACTTTC	CASSYSRAGLIHSGANVLTF
TRBV7-8	-	TRBJ2-1	-	TGTGCCAGCAGCTTAGCCTTTGAGCAGTTCTTC	CASSLAFEQFF
TRBV11-2	-	TRBJ2-2	-	TGTGCCAGCAGCCCAGTCAGGGCGGCCGGGGAGCTGTTTTTT	CASSPVRAAGELFF
TRBV2	-	TRBJ2-5	-	TGTGCCAGCAGGGACACCGGAGAAGAGACCCAGTACTTC	CASRDTGEETQYF
TRBV3-1/TRBV3-2	TRBD1	TRBJ2-4	-	TGTGCCAGCAGCCCCGGACAGGGAGCACTAGCCAAAAACATTCAGTACTTC	CASSPGQGALAKNIQYF
TRBV28	TRBD2	TRBJ2-1	-	TGTGCCAGTATCGTGGGGGGGTTTTACAATGAGCAGTTCTTC	CASIVGGFYNEQFF
TRBV4-3	TRBD2	TRBJ2-5	-	TGCGCCAGCAGCCAGGCGGGACTAGCGGGGGCCCAAGAGACCCAGTACTTC	CASSQAGLAGAQETQYF
TRBV6-5	-	TRBJ2-7	-	TGTGCCAGCAGTTTGAATTCAGGCGAGCAGTACTTC	CASSLNSGEQYF
TRBV4-3	TRBD1	TRBJ1-1	once	TGCGCCAGCAGCCAAGACAGGGGGTGGCTGAACACTGAAGCTTTCTTT	CASSQDRGWLNTEAFF
TRBV9	TRBD1	TRBJ2-2	-	TGTGCCAGCAGCGTCGAGGGGGCGGTCACCGGGGAGCTGTTTTTT	CASSVEGAVTGELFF
TRBV9	TRBD1	TRBJ1-1	-	TGTGCCAGCAGGGGACAGGGGCCTGAAGCTTTCTTT	CASRGQGPEAFF
TRBV28	TRBD1	TRBJ2-2	-	TGTGCCAGCAGTCCCTCCGGGACAGGGCATTTTTTGGGGGAGCTGTTTTTT	CASSPSGTGHFLGELFF
TRBV5-1	TRBD2	TRBJ2-1	-	TGCGCCAGCAGCCGACTAGCGGGGCCCTACAATGAGCAGTTCTTC	CASSRLAGPYNEQFF
TRBV19	-	TRBJ1-4	-	TGTGCCAGTAGTCGCGCCGACAGTTTCGGGGAAAAACTGTTTTTT	CASSRADSFGEKLFF
TRBV2	TRBD1	TRBJ1-2	-	TGTGCCAGCAGCGTTATGGGCAGGGGGAGTGCTAACTATGGCTACACCTTC	CASSVMGRGSANYGYTF